A selection of T cell receptor beta chains follows, all from one sample in a study of cytomegalovirus exposure and HLA in healthy donors. Using immunoSEQ multiplex PCR, the repertoire was profiled, and TCRdb retains in-frame clones only, with some absent. The sample carries approximately 160,000 clones, roughly nine tenths recorded once. Sequenced: PBMCs. The origin of the receptors is a woman aged 18-29 years in good health and CMV-seropositive. Each CDR3 is given with its conserved first and last residue. D genes are given only for firm matches. Not all rows give a size; the values are once, few, many and, for expanded clones, a class.

TGTGCCAGTAGACCGGACAGGCTAGACTCTGGGGCCAACGTCCTGACTTTC CASRPDRLDSGANVLTF TRBV19 TRBD1 - TRBJ2-6
TGCGCCAGCAGTCTCCTCCCCTTAGCGGGAGGGTATTCCGGGGAGCTGTTTTTT CASSLLPLAGGYSGELFF TRBV23-1 TRBD2 - TRBJ2-2
TGTGCCAGCACCCCTGGGTTCGGAGTCAGCACAGATACGCAGTATTTT CASTPGFGVSTDTQYF TRBV2 - - TRBJ2-3
TGTGCCAGTAGTCTCGGGACAGGGGGTGAAGCTTTCTTT CASSLGTGGEAFF TRBV19 TRBD1 few TRBJ1-1
TGTGCCAGCAGCTTACTTTCCCGCGGGGGCCGCACCGGGGAGCTGTTTTTT CASSLLSRGGRTGELFF TRBV7-8 - - TRBJ2-2
TGTGCCAGCAGCCAAGGAGGCGGGGGGGCGATTGAGCAGTTCTTC CASSQGGGGAIEQFF TRBV4-2 TRBD2 - TRBJ2-1
TGTGCCAGCAGCTCCGGCACAGTGTGGGAGAACACAGATACGCAGTATTTT CASSSGTVWENTDTQYF TRBV9 - once TRBJ2-3
TGTGCCAGTAGTGCCGGGAGGGAGAGGAACACTGAAGCTTTCTTT CASSAGRERNTEAFF TRBV19 - once TRBJ1-1
TGTGCCAGCAGTTTTAGTCCAGATACGCAGTATTTT CASSFSPDTQYF TRBV27 - - TRBJ2-3
TGTGCCAGCAGCCTAAGACGAGGCGCAACTAATGAAAAACTGTTTTTT CASSLRRGATNEKLFF TRBV7-9 - - TRBJ1-4
TGTGCCAGCAGCCCAAGGACAGGGGGTGGAACTGAAGCTTTCTTT CASSPRTGGGTEAFF TRBV9 TRBD1 once TRBJ1-1
TGTGCCAGCAGGGCCCGGGACAGGGTCTCCTACGAGCAGTACTTC CASRARDRVSYEQYF TRBV28 TRBD1 - TRBJ2-7
TGTGCCAGCAGTAGGGACAGTCCAGGGGAAAAACTGTTTTTT CASSRDSPGEKLFF TRBV11-2 TRBD1 - TRBJ1-4
TGTGCCAGCAGTATGAGGCTGCCAAGAACGAACAATGAGCAGTTCTTC CASSMRLPRTNNEQFF TRBV2 - - TRBJ2-1
TGTGCCAGCAGCCAATTGGGCCTAGCGGGAGACAATGAGCAGTTCTTC CASSQLGLAGDNEQFF TRBV4-2 TRBD2 - TRBJ2-1
TGTGCCAGCAGCCAAGGCCTAGCGGGGGGGCCTGGAAGGCGCGAGCAGTACTTC CASSQGLAGGPGRREQYF TRBV7-2 TRBD2 - TRBJ2-7
TGCGCCAGCAGCCGAGCGGGACAATACAATGAGCAGTTCTTC CASSRAGQYNEQFF TRBV4-3 - - TRBJ2-1
TGTGCCAGCAGCCAAACCTCAAAAAGTTTGGGTGGGCCCTACGAGCAGTACTTC CASSQTSKSLGGPYEQYF TRBV7-9 - - TRBJ2-7
TGCGCCAGCAGCTTGAGTCAGGGGTTTCAAGCCGGAAACACCATATATTTT CASSLSQGFQAGNTIYF TRBV5-1 - - TRBJ1-3
TGTGCCAGCAGTTTATCTCAGGTTCCTAACACTGAAGCTTTCTTT CASSLSQVPNTEAFF TRBV27 - - TRBJ1-1
TGTGCCAGCTCACCACTGGGGACAGGGGGAAAGGGCGAGCAGTACTTC CASSPLGTGGKGEQYF TRBV18 TRBD1 - TRBJ2-7
TGTGCCAGCAGCTTAACGGGACTAGCGCCCTACGAGCAGTACTTC CASSLTGLAPYEQYF TRBV7-3 TRBD2 - TRBJ2-7
TGTGCCAGCAGCTTAGAATCTACTAGTAAAGGCCACGAGCAGTACTTC CASSLESTSKGHEQYF TRBV7-9 - - TRBJ2-7
TGTGCCAGCAGCATACCGTCGGGACAGGGGTCCTATGAGCAGTTCTTC CASSIPSGQGSYEQFF TRBV7-2 TRBD1 - TRBJ2-1
TGTGCCAGCAGCGCGGACAGTTCGAACACCGGGGAGCTGTTTTTT CASSADSSNTGELFF TRBV2 - - TRBJ2-2
TGTGCCAGTAGTACCTTCGGACAGGCCGGCTACACCTTC CASSTFGQAGYTF TRBV19 TRBD1 few TRBJ1-2
TGTGCCAGCAGCTTATCCCTAGATCGCACAGATACGCAGTATTTT CASSLSLDRTDTQYF TRBV7-2 - - TRBJ2-3
TGTGCCAGCTCGCTGGCCTACGAGACAGGGGACCATAGCAATCAGCCCCAGCATTTT CASSLAYETGDHSNQPQHF TRBV18 TRBD1 - TRBJ1-5
TGCGCCAGCAGCGGAAGGACTAGCTCCTACAATGAGCAGTTCTTC CASSGRTSSYNEQFF TRBV5-1 TRBD2 - TRBJ2-1
TGTGCCAGCAGCTACTTACAGGGCAGTTTCACTGAAGCTTTCTTT CASSYLQGSFTEAFF TRBV5-4 - - TRBJ1-1
TGTGCCAGCAGTCCCCCCCGGAACCTTGGCGGGTACGAGCAGTACTTC CASSPPRNLGGYEQYF TRBV28 - - TRBJ2-7
TGTGCCAGCAGCCCTAGGGACACCTCCTACGAGCAGTACTTC CASSPRDTSYEQYF TRBV14 - - TRBJ2-7
TGTGCCTGGAGTGTAGGAGGATTTTATAGCAATCAGCCCCAGCATTTT CAWSVGGFYSNQPQHF TRBV30 - - TRBJ1-5
TGCGCCAGCAGTGATTTAGAGTCCTACGAGCAGTACTTC CASSDLESYEQYF TRBV10-1 - - TRBJ2-7
TGTGCCAGCAGTACTCACAGGGTTAACGGGGAGCTGTTTTTT CASSTHRVNGELFF TRBV2 - - TRBJ2-2
TGTGCCAGCTCTCTGGAGGTTAGCTCCTACAATGAGCAGTTCTTC CASSLEVSSYNEQFF TRBV7-6 - once TRBJ2-1
TGTGCCAGCAACTCGTTACGGCAGCCCCAGCATTTT CASNSLRQPQHF TRBV28 - - TRBJ1-5
TGCGCCAGCAGCCAACCCAGCGGGAGTGCCTACGAGCAGTACTTC CASSQPSGSAYEQYF TRBV4-1 TRBD2 - TRBJ2-7
TGCGCCAGCAGCTTGGAGCCGGGAACCGATCCTATCTACGAGCAGTACTTC CASSLEPGTDPIYEQYF TRBV5-1 - - TRBJ2-7
TGTGCCAGCAGCGCCACGTGGCGGGATGGTTATCACTACGAGCAGTACTTC CASSATWRDGYHYEQYF TRBV13 - - TRBJ2-7
TGTGCCAGCAGTTTCAGGGGTGAAAAACTGTTTTTT CASSFRGEKLFF TRBV6-5 - - TRBJ1-4
TGTGCCACCCAAGGGGCTCAAGAGACCCAGTACTTC CATQGAQETQYF TRBV7-6 - - TRBJ2-5
TGTGCCAGCTATATGGCAGGGGCAGAGAGCTATGGCTACACCTTC CASYMAGAESYGYTF TRBV7-9 - once TRBJ1-2
TGCGCCAGCAGTGGACTAGCGGGAGCACGTAAACCGGCAGATACGCAGTATTTT CASSGLAGARKPADTQYF TRBV10-2 TRBD2 - TRBJ2-3
TGTGCCAGCAGCCCGGGTTTTGTCCGGTGGACTGAAGCTTTCTTT CASSPGFVRWTEAFF TRBV14 - - TRBJ1-1
TGCGCCAGCGCATTAGTAGCGGGGGGAGGTGAGCAGTTCTTC CASALVAGGGEQFF TRBV5-1 TRBD2 - TRBJ2-1
TGCAGCGTCGGACAGGGGGCCTCCTACGAGCAGTACTTC CSVGQGASYEQYF TRBV29-1 TRBD1 once TRBJ2-7
TGTGCCAGCAGTGAAGTTACGCGGTATGGCTACACCTTC CASSEVTRYGYTF TRBV2 - - TRBJ1-2
TGTGCCAGCAGTAACACCGGGACTTTTTACACCGGGGAGCTGTTTTTT CASSNTGTFYTGELFF TRBV2 - - TRBJ2-2
TGTGCCAGCAGTGAATTCCCTACCCCAGGGCGCGCAGAGACCCAGTACTTC CASSEFPTPGRAETQYF TRBV6-1 - - TRBJ2-5
TGTGCCAGCAGCTTAGGGGTGGACTCTGTCACCGGGGAGCTGTTTTTT CASSLGVDSVTGELFF TRBV7-9 - - TRBJ2-2
TGTGCCAGCAGCTTGAGACAGGTGGCGAACTATGGCTACACCTTC CASSLRQVANYGYTF TRBV5-6 - - TRBJ1-2
TGTGCCAGCAGTCCTAGCTCCTACGAGCAGTACTTC CASSPSSYEQYF TRBV7-2 - once TRBJ2-7
TGCGCCAGCAGTGAGTCGGGAGGTCCGATCTTC CASSESGGPIF TRBV10-2 - - TRBJ2-1
TGTGCCAGCTCCCCCGGCCGACTAGCGGTCCAAGAGACCCAGTACTTC CASSPGRLAVQETQYF TRBV18 TRBD2 - TRBJ2-5
TGTGCCAGCAGCGTAGAGGACAGGGTGGGCTACACCTTC CASSVEDRVGYTF TRBV9 TRBD1 - TRBJ1-2
TGCGCCAGCAGCTTGAGGCAGGCTCAAGAGACCCAGTACTTC CASSLRQAQETQYF TRBV5-1 - - TRBJ2-5
TGTGCCAGCAGTTACTCGTTAGCAGCCCCTCGGCAGTACTTC CASSYSLAAPRQYF TRBV6-6 - - TRBJ2-7
TGTGCCAGCAGCTTAGTCGGGAAATTCTCTGGGGCCAACGTCCTGACTTTC CASSLVGKFSGANVLTF TRBV7-6 - - TRBJ2-6
TGTGCCAGCAGTGAAGGCGGACGCGGGGGCTCAGATACGCAGTATTTT CASSEGGRGGSDTQYF TRBV2 - - TRBJ2-3